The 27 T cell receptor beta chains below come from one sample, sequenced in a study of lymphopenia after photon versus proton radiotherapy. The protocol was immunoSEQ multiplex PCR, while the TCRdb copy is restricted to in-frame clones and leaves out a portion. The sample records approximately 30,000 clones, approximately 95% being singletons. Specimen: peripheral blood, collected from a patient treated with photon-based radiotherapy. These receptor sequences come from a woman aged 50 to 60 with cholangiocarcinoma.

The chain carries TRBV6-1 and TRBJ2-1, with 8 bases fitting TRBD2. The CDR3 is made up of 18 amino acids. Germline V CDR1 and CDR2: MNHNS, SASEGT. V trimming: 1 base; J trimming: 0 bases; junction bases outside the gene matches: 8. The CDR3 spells CASSEDGGGLSSYNEQFF. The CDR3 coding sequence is TGTGCCAGCAGTGAAGACGGCGGGGGGCTGAGCTCCTACAATGAGCAGTTCTTC.

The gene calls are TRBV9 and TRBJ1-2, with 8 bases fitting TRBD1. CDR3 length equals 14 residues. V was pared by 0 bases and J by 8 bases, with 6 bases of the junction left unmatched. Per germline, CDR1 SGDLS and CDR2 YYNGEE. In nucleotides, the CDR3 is TGTGCCAGCAGCGTAGGAGGCCAGGGGGCAGGCTACACCTTC. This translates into CASSVGGQGAGYTF.

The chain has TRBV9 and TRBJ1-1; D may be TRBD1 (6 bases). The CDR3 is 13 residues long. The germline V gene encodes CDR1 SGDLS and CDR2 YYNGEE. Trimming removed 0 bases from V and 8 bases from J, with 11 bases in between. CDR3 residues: CASSVEGVAEAFF. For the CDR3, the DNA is TGTGCCAGCAGCGTAGAGGGGGTGGCCGAAGCTTTCTTT.

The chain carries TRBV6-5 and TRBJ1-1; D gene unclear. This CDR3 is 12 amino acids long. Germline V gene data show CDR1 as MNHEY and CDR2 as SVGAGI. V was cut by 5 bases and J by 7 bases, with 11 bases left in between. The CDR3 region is CASSDFFREAFF. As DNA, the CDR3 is TGTGCCAGCAGTGATTTCTTCCGTGAAGCTTTCTTT.

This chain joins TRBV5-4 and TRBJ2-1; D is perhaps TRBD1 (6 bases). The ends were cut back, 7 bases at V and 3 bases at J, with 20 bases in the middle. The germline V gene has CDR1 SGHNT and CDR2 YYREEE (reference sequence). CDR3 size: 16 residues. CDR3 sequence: CASRPRGASNYNEQFF. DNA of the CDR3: TGTGCCAGCCGCCCCAGGGGTGCCTCCAACTACAATGAGCAGTTCTTC.

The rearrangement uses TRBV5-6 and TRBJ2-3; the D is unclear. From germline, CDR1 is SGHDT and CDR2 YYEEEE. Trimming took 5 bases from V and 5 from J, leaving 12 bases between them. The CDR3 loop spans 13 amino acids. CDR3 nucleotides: TGTGCCAGCAGTTTGATTGGTGTAGATACGCAGTATTTT. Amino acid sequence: CASSLIGVDTQYF.

The CDR3: CASSPHHPSATNEKLFF. CDR3 DNA sequence: TGTGCCAGCAGTCCCCATCACCCCTCCGCAACTAATGAAAAACTGTTTTTT. The chain combines TRBV27 with TRBJ1-4, with D unresolved. This CDR3 region has 17 residues. In germline, CDR1 is MNHEY, CDR2 SMNVEV (reference sequence). Trimming stripped 5 bases from V and 0 bases from J, with 16 bases between.

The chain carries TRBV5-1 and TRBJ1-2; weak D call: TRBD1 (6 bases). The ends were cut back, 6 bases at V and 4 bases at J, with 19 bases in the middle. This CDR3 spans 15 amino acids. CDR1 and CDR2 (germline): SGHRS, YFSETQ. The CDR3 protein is CASTPVGGAGYGYTF. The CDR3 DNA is TGCGCCAGCACTCCTGTGGGGGGCGCAGGCTATGGCTACACCTTC.

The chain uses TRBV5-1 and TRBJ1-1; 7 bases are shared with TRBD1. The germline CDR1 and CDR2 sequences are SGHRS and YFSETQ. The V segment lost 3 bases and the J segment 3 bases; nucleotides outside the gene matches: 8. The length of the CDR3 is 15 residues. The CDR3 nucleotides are TGCGCCAGCAGCTCTCAACAGGGGCGGCACACTGAAGCTTTCTTT. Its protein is CASSSQQGRHTEAFF.

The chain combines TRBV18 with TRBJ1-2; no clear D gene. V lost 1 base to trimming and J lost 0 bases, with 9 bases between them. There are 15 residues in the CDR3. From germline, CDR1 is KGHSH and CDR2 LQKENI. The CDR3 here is CASSPQDSSNYGYTF. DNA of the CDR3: TGTGCCAGCTCACCACAGGACTCGTCTAACTATGGCTACACCTTC. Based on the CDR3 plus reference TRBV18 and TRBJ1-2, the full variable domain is NAGVMQNPRHLVRRRGQEARLRCSPMKGHSHVYWYRQLPEEGLKFMVYLQKENIIDESGMPKERFSAEFPKEGPSILRIQQVVRGDSAAYFCASSPQDSSNYGYTFGSGTRLTVV.

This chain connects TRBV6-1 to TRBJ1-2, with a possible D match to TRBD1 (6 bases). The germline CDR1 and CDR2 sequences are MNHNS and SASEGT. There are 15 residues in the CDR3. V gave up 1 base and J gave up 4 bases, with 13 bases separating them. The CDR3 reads CASSEGTTGLYGYTF. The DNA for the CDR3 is TGTGCCAGCAGTGAAGGTACGACAGGACTCTATGGCTACACCTTC.

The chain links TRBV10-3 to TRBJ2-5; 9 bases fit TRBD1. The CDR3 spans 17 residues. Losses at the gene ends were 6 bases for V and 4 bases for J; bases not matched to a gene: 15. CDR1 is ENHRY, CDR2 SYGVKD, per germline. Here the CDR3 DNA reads TGTGCCATCAGCACCGGGACAGGGTATGATAAGGGAGAGACCCAGTACTTC. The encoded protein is CAISTGTGYDKGETQYF.

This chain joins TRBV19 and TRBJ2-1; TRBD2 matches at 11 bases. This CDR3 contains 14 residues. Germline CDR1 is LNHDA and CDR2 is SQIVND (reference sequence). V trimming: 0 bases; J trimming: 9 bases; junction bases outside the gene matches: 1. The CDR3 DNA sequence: TGTGCCAGTAGTATAGATACTAGCGGGGGTGAGCAGTTCTTC. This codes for CASSIDTSGGEQFF. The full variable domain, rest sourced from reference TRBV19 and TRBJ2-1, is DGGITQSPKYLFRKEGQNVTLSCEQNLNHDAMYWYRQDPGQGLRLIYYSQIVNDFQKGDIAEGYSVSREKKESFPLTVTSAQKNPTAFYLCASSIDTSGGEQFFGPGTRLTVL.

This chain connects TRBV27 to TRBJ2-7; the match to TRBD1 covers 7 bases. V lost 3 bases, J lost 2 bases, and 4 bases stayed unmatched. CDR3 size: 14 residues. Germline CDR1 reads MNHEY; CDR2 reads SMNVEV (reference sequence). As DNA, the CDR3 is TGTGCCAGCAGTTTCGGGACAGACACCTACGAGCAGTACTTC. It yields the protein CASSFGTDTYEQYF.

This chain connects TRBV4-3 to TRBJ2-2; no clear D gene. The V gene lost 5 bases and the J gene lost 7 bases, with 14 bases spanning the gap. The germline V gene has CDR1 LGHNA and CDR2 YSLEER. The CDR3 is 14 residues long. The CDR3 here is CASSSRVQNGELFF. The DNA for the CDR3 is TGCGCCAGCAGCTCCCGGGTCCAAAACGGGGAGCTGTTTTTT.

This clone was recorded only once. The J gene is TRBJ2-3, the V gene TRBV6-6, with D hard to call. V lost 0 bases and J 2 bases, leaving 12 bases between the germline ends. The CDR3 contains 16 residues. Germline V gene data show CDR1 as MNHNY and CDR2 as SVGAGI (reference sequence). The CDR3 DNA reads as TGTGCCAGCAGTTACTCTCTAGGGCTCAACACAGATACGCAGTATTTT. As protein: CASSYSLGLNTDTQYF.

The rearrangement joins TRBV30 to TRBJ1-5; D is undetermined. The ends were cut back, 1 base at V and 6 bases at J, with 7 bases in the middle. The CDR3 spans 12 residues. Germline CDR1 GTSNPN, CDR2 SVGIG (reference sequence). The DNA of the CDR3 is TGTGCCTGGAGTGACCCCCGTCAGCCCCAGCATTTT. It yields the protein CAWSDPRQPQHF.

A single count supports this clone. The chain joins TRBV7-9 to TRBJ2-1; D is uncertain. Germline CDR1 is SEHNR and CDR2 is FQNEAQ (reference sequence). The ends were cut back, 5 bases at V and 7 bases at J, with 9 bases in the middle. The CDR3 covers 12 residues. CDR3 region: CASSGALNEQFF. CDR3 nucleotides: TGTGCCAGCAGCGGCGCCTTGAATGAGCAGTTCTTC. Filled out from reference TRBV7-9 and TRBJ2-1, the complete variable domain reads DTGVSQNPRHKITKRGQNVTFRCDPISEHNRLYWYRQTLGQGPEFLTYFQNEAQLEKSRLLSDRFSAERPKGSFSTLEIQRTEQGDSAMYLCASSGALNEQFFGPGTRLTVL.

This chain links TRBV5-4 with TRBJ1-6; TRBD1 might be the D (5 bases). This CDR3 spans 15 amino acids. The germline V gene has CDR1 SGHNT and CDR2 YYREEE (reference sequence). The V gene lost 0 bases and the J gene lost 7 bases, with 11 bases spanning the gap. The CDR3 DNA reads TGTGCCAGCAGCTTGGATCAGGGTTTAAATTCACCCCTCCACTTT. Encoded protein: CASSLDQGLNSPLHF.

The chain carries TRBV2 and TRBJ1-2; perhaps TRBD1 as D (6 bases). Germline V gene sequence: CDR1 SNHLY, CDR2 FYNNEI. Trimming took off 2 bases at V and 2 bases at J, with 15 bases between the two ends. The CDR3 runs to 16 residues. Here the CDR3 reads CASSERQGKYNYGYTF. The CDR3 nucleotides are TGTGCCAGCAGTGAAAGGCAGGGGAAATACAACTATGGCTACACCTTC.

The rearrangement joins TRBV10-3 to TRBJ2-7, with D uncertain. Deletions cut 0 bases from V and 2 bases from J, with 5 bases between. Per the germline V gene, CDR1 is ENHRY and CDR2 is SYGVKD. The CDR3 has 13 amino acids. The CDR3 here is CAISESEPYEQYF. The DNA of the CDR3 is TGTGCCATCAGTGAGTCAGAACCCTACGAGCAGTACTTC.

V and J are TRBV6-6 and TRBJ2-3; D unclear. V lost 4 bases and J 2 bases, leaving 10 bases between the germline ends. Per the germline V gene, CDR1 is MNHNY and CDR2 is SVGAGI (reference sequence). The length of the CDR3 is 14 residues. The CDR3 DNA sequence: TGTGCCAGCAGTTTAGGCACCCTCACAGATACGCAGTATTTT. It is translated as CASSLGTLTDTQYF.

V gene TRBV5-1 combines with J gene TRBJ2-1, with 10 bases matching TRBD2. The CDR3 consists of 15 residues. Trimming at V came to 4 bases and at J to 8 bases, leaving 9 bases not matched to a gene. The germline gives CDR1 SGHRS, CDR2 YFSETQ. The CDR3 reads CASSVSGGAVDEQFF. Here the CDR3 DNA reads TGCGCCAGCAGCGTCAGCGGGGGGGCCGTCGATGAGCAGTTCTTC.

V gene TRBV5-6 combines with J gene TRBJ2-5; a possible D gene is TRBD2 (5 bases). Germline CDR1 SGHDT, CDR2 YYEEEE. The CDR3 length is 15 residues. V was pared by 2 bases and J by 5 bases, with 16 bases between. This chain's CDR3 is CASSLVRGWAETQYF. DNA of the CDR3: TGTGCCAGCAGCTTAGTTCGGGGATGGGCGGAGACCCAGTACTTC.

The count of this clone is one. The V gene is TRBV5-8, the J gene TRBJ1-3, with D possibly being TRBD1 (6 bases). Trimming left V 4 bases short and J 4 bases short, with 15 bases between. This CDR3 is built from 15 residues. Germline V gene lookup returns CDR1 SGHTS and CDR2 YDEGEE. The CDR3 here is CASSQAQGAGNTIYF. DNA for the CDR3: TGTGCCAGCAGCCAGGCACAGGGAGCGGGAAACACCATATATTTT.

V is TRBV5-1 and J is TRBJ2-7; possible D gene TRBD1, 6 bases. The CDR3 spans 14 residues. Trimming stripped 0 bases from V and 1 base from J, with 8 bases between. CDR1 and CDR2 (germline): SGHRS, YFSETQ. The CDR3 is CASSLEDRSYEQYF. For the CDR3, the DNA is TGCGCCAGCAGCTTGGAGGACAGATCCTACGAGCAGTACTTC.

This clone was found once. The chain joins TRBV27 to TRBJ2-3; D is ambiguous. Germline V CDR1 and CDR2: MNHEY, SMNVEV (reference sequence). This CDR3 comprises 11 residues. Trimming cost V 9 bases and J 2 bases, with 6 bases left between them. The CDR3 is CARRDTDTQYF. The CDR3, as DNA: TGTGCCAGAAGGGACACAGATACGCAGTATTTT.